Below are 21 T cell receptor beta chains sequenced from a single sample in a study of molecular identifiers for immune sequencing clone quantification. TCRdb re-called the PCR reads with MiXCR, one entry per CDR3 protein. The profile shows approximately 630,000 distinct CDR3 sequences, about 25% of them singletons. Sequences were obtained from naive CD8+ T cells from blood, with Jurkat cell RNA spiked in. Subset indicated: FACS-sorted CD8+CD4-CCR7+CD45RA+ naive T cells. Source of these receptors: a human donor in good health. Some libraries in this study had Jurkat cell RNA spiked in.

The chain carries TRBV7-9 and TRBJ2-7; TRBD1 matches 7 bases. Per germline, CDR1 SEHNR and CDR2 FQNEAQ (reference sequence). The CDR3 is 13 residues long. The V segment lost 5 bases and the J segment 6 bases; nucleotides outside the gene matches: 7. CDR3 sequence: CASSDGTASEQYF. Here the CDR3 DNA reads TGTGCCAGCAGCGATGGGACAGCGTCCGAGCAGTACTTC.

A note on this clonotype: A much larger clonotype is one base distant, so this may be a read error. The chain carries TRBV5-5 and TRBJ1-6; the D gene is possibly TRBD1 (5 bases). The CDR3 sequence is 11 residues long. Germline values: CDR1 SGHKS, CDR2 YYEKEE (reference sequence). Between the trimmed V and J ends, which lost 7 bases and 12 bases, there was a span of 11 bases. The CDR3 nucleotides are TGTGCCAGCCAATTGGGGGGACCCCTCCACTTT. Protein: CASQLGGPLHF. Together with reference TRBV5-5 and TRBJ1-6, the CDR3 gives the full variable domain: DAGVTQSPTHLIKTRGQQVTLRCSPISGHKSVSWYQQVLGQGPQFIFQYYEKEERGRGNFPDRFSARQFPNYSSELNVNALLLGDSALYLCASQLGGPLHFGNGTRLTVT.

Regarding this clonotype: This could be a read error, since a much larger clone is one nucleotide away. The chain carries TRBV25-1 and TRBJ2-7; D is ambiguous. Looked up from germline, CDR1 is MGHDK and CDR2 is SYGVNS. The CDR3 is 12 residues long. The CDR3 region is CASSDQYYVQYF. DNA for the CDR3: TGTGCCAGCAGTGATCAATACTACGTGCAGTACTTC.

The chain couples TRBV9 to TRBJ2-1; TRBD1 matches at 10 bases. CDR3 length: 16 residues. Germline-derived CDR1 and CDR2 are SGDLS and YYNGEE. V dropped 4 bases and J dropped 3; count of bases not matched to a gene: 7. CDR3 bases: TGTGCCAGCAGCCAAAGGGACAGGGGTTACTACAATGAGCAGTTCTTC. This encodes CASSQRDRGYYNEQFF. Based on the CDR3 plus reference TRBV9 and TRBJ2-1, the full variable domain is DSGVTQTPKHLITATGQRVTLRCSPRSGDLSVYWYQQSLDQGLQFLIQYYNGEERAKGNILERFSAQQFPDLHSELNLSSLELGDSALYFCASSQRDRGYYNEQFFGPGTRLTVL.

The chain uses TRBV30 and TRBJ1-2; D perhaps matches TRBD1 (6 bases). Trimming took 4 bases from V and 5 from J, leaving 17 bases between them. The CDR3 contains 14 residues. Germline values: CDR1 GTSNPN, CDR2 SVGIG (reference sequence). The CDR3 nucleotides read TGTGCCTGGATGGGATGGGACATGGATTATGGCTACACCTTC. It yields the protein CAWMGWDMDYGYTF. Looking up the rest from reference TRBV30 and TRBJ1-2 gives the full variable domain: SQTIHQWPATLVQPVGSPLSLECTVEGTSNPNLYWYRQAAGRGLQLLFYSVGIGQISSEVPQNLSASRPQDRQFILSSKKLLLSDSGFYLCAWMGWDMDYGYTFGSGTRLTVV.

In the case of this clonotype: This CDR3 is missing its conserved last phenylalanine or tryptophan, likely due to a read error. The DNA is omitted, as the CDR3 cannot be located on it reliably, and the CDR3 follows TCRdb's listing. CDR3 amino acids: CASSELYEALS. This chain uses TRBV10-2 with TRBJ1-1. The CDR3 is made up of 11 amino acids, end residues included. The germline V gene has CDR1 WSHSY and CDR2 SAAADI.

This clonotype was counted at least ten times. The V and J genes are TRBV6-5 and TRBJ2-6; D gene ambiguous. The CDR3 is made up of 17 amino acids. The V end lost 6 bases, the J end lost 0 bases, and 15 bases lay between the germline ends. Looked up from germline, CDR1 is MNHEY and CDR2 is SVGAGI. DNA for the CDR3: TGTGCCAGCAGCCCGCAGAGCTTTCTCTCTGGGGCCAACGTCCTGACTTTC. It yields the protein CASSPQSFLSGANVLTF.

This clonotype was detected many times. The CDR3 sequence: CASSLGHSTDTQYF. The CDR3 DNA is TGTGCCAGCAGTTTAGGACATAGCACAGATACGCAGTATTTT. The V and J genes are TRBV27 and TRBJ2-3; D is possibly TRBD1 (5 bases). The CDR3 contains 14 residues. Germline CDR1 reads MNHEY; CDR2 reads SMNVEV (reference sequence). The V and J ends lost 2 bases and 0 bases respectively, with 6 bases between them.

This rearrangement joins TRBV20-1 to TRBJ1-3; unclear D gene. This CDR3 comprises 15 residues. CDR1 DFQATT and CDR2 SNEGSKA come from the germline V gene (reference sequence). V dropped 2 bases and J dropped 0 bases, with 11 bases sitting between them. Here the CDR3 DNA reads TGCAGTGCTAGAAAGGCGGCAAGCTCTGGAAACACCATATATTTT. Its translation: CSARKAASSGNTIYF.

This clonotype was picked up a small number of times. The chain links TRBV29-1 to TRBJ2-7; 11 bases agree with TRBD1. The CDR3 spans 13 residues. Germline CDR1 SQVTM, CDR2 ANQGSEA. V was pared by 5 bases and J by 7 bases, with 7 bases of the junction left unmatched. The CDR3 DNA reads as TGCAGCGTTTGGGGACAGGGGGTGGGGGAGCAGTACTTC. It specifies CSVWGQGVGEQYF.

This clonotype showed up many times. The chain links TRBV12-3 or TRBV12-4 to TRBJ1-2; D is possibly TRBD1 (6 bases). This CDR3 region has 14 residues. V dropped 6 bases and J dropped 0 bases, with 11 bases sitting between them. The CDR3 spells CASRLTGSNYGYTF. As DNA, the CDR3 is TGTGCCAGCAGACTCACAGGGTCTAACTATGGCTACACCTTC.

As concerns this clonotype: This may be a read error: a much more frequent sequence differs by one nucleotide. The chain combines TRBV9 with TRBJ2-5, with a weak D call TRBD1 (6 bases). The CDR3 is 11 amino acids. Per the germline V gene, CDR1 is SGDLS and CDR2 is YYNGEE. The CDR3 protein is CTSGGRETQYF. DNA for the CDR3: TGTACCAGTGGGGGCAGAGAGACCCAGTACTTC. Using reference TRBV9 and TRBJ2-5 for the parts outside the CDR3, the full variable domain is DSGVTQTPKHLITATGQRVTLRCSPRSGDLSVYWYQQSLDQGLQFLIQYYNGEERAKGNILERFSAQQFPDLHSELNLSSLELGDSALYFCTSGGRETQYFGPGTRLLVL.

This clonotype has at least ten counts. The rearrangement links TRBV6-5 to TRBJ2-7, with 8 bases fitting TRBD1. The V gene's germline CDR1 is MNHEY and CDR2 SVGAGI. The CDR3 loop spans 15 amino acids. The V gene end was trimmed by 2 bases and the J gene end by 5 bases; junction bases not matched to a gene: 8. CDR3 DNA: TGTGCCAGCAGTTACCAGGGGGCAGTAATAGACGAGCAGTACTTC. This sequence encodes CASSYQGAVIDEQYF.

This clonotype was recorded once. A read error may be the cause here, since a much bigger clone is one base away. V and J are TRBV5-1 and TRBJ2-5, with D maybe TRBD2 (6 bases). Trimming removed 3 bases at V and 13 bases at J, with 19 bases between. The CDR3 is made up of 13 amino acids. Germline V gene sequence: CDR1 SGHRS, CDR2 YFSETQ. The CDR3 reads CASSSRDLARTYF. The CDR3 DNA reads TGCGCCAGCAGCTCCCGGGATCTAGCGCGGACGTACTTC.

The genes are TRBV19 and TRBJ1-2, with D hard to call. The germline gives CDR1 LNHDA, CDR2 SQIVND (reference sequence). The CDR3 sequence is 11 residues long. V lost 3 bases and J 6 bases, leaving 5 bases between the germline ends. CDR3 loop: CASSMDHGYTF. The CDR3 DNA sequence: TGTGCCAGTAGTATGGACCATGGCTACACCTTC.

The chain employs TRBV7-2 and TRBJ2-7; D tentatively reads TRBD1 or TRBD2 (6 bases each). Trimming left V 3 bases short and J 6 bases short, with 15 bases between. Germline V gives CDR1 SGHTA, CDR2 FQGNSA. This CDR3 spans 14 amino acids. CDR3 protein: CASSFEAGEVEQYF. CDR3 in DNA: TGTGCCAGCAGCTTTGAGGCAGGGGAGGTCGAGCAGTACTTC.

The J gene is TRBJ2-4, the V gene TRBV4-3, with no clear D. Germline CDR1 is LGHNA and CDR2 is YSLEER. This CDR3 region has 15 residues. V gave up 0 bases and J gave up 7 bases, with 13 bases separating them. The CDR3 reads CASSQDWSLTNIQYF. CDR3 DNA sequence: TGCGCCAGCAGCCAAGATTGGTCTCTCACTAACATTCAGTACTTC.

This clonotype was recorded at least ten times. J is TRBJ1-1 and V is TRBV7-9; D remains ambiguous. The germline CDR1 and CDR2 sequences are SEHNR and FQNEAQ (reference sequence). This CDR3 comprises 13 residues. The V end was cut by 6 bases, the J end by 1 base, with 9 bases between. This CDR3 is CASSSDGNTEAFF. The CDR3 DNA is TGTGCCAGCAGTTCCGACGGGAACACTGAAGCTTTCTTT.

This clonotype was observed many times. The DNA for the CDR3 is TGTGCCAGCAGCCAAGATCCAGTAGGATCCTACGAGCAGTACTTC. It codes for CASSQDPVGSYEQYF. The J gene is TRBJ2-7, the V gene TRBV4-2; no clear D gene. Germline loops: CDR1 LGHNA, CDR2 YNFKEQ. This CDR3 has 15 residues. The germline V and J ends were trimmed by 0 bases and 1 base, with 10 bases remaining between them.

This clonotype was seen repeatedly, ten times or more. The V gene is TRBV21-1, the J gene TRBJ2-7; the table gives TRBD1 as D, unverified against the DNA. TRBV21-1 is a known pseudogene. This CDR3 region has 13 residues. The CDR3 DNA reads TGTGCCAGCAGCAAAATGGGGGGATACGAGCAGTACTTC. Amino acids: CASSKMGGYEQYF.

The sample holds a few counts of this clonotype. The V gene is TRBV12-3 or TRBV12-4, the J gene TRBJ1-5; D might be TRBD1 (5 bases). This CDR3 has 15 amino acids. V was trimmed by 8 bases and J by 7 bases, leaving 21 bases between them. CDR3 sequence: CASGAVLSIGQPQHF. The CDR3 bases are TGTGCCAGCGGGGCAGTACTCTCTATTGGGCAGCCCCAGCATTTT.